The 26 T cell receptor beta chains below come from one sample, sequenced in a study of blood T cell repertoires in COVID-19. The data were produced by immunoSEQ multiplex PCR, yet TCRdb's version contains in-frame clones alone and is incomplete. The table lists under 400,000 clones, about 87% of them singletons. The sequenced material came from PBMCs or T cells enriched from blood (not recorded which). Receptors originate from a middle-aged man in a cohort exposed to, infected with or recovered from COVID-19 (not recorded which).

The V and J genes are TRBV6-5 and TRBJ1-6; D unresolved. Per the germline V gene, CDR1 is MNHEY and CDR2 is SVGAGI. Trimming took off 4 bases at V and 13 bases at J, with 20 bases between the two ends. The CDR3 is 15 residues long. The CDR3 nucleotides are TGTGCCAGCAGTTCCCCAATCGGACTACGGTGGCCCCTCCACTTT. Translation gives CASSSPIGLRWPLHF.

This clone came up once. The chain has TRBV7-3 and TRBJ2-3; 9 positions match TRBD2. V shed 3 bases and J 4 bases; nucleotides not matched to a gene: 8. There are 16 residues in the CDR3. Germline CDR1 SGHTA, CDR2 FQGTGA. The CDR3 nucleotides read TGTGCCAGCAGCTTCGGGACTAGCCAAGGGGCAGATACGCAGTATTTT. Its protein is CASSFGTSQGADTQYF. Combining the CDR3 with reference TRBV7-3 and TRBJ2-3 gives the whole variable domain GAGVSQTPSNKVTEKGKYVELRCDPISGHTALYWYRQSLGQGPEFLIYFQGTGAADDSGLPNDRFFAVRPEGSVSTLKIQRTERGDSAVYLCASSFGTSQGADTQYFGPGTRLTVL.

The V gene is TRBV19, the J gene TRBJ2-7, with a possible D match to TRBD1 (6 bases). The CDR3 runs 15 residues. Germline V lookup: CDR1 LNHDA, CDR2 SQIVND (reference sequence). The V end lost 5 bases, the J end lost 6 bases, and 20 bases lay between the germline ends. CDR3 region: CASSPDRTVGGEQYF. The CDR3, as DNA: TGTGCCAGTAGTCCCGATAGGACAGTGGGTGGCGAGCAGTACTTC. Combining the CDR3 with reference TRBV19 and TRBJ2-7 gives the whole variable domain DGGITQSPKYLFRKEGQNVTLSCEQNLNHDAMYWYRQDPGQGLRLIYYSQIVNDFQKGDIAEGYSVSREKKESFPLTVTSAQKNPTAFYLCASSPDRTVGGEQYFGPGTRLTVT.

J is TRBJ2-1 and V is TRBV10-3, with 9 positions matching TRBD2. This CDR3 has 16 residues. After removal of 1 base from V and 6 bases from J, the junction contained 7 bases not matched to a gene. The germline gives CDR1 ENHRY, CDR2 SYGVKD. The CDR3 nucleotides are TGTGCCATCAGTGAGTTTGTAGCGGGAGAATCCAATGAGCAGTTCTTC. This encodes CAISEFVAGESNEQFF.

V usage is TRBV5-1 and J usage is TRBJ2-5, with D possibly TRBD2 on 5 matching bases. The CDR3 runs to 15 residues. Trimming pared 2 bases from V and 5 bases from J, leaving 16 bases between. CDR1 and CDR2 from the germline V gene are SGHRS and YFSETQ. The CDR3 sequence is CASSLNGPGGETQYF. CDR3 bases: TGCGCCAGCAGCTTAAACGGACCCGGCGGGGAGACCCAGTACTTC. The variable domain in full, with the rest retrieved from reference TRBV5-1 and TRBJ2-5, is KAGVTQTPRYLIKTRGQQVTLSCSPISGHRSVSWYQQTPGQGLQFLFEYFSETQRNKGNFPGRFSGRQFSNSRSEMNVSTLELGDSALYLCASSLNGPGGETQYFGPGTRLLVL.

This CDR3 reads CASSLTGTSGTDTQYF. In nucleotides, the CDR3 is TGTGCCAGCTCACTCACCGGGACTAGCGGCACAGATACGCAGTATTTT. This sequence joins TRBV18 and TRBJ2-3, with 10 bases fitting TRBD2. V gave up 4 bases and J gave up 1 base; unmatched junction bases: 5. Germline CDR1 KGHSH, CDR2 LQKENI. The CDR3 has 16 residues.

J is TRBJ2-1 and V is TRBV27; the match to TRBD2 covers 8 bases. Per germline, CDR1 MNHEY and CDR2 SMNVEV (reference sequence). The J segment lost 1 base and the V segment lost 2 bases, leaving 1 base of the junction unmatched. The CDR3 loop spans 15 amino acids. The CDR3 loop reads CASSLRGGSYNEQFF. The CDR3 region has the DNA TGTGCCAGCAGTTTACGCGGGGGGTCCTACAATGAGCAGTTCTTC.

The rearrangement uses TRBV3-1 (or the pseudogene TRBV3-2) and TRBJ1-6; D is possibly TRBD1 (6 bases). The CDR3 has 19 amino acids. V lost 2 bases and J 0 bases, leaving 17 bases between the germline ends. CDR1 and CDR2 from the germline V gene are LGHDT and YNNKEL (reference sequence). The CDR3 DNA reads TGTGCCAGCAGCCAAAACCCCCAGGGACACCGCTCCTATAATTCACCCCTCCACTTT. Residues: CASSQNPQGHRSYNSPLHF.

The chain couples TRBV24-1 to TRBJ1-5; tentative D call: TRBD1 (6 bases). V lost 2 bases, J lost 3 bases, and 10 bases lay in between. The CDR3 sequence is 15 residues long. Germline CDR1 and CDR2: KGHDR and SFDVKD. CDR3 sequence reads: CATSDSGQNNQPQHF. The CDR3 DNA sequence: TGTGCCACCAGTGATTCGGGACAAAACAATCAGCCCCAGCATTTT.

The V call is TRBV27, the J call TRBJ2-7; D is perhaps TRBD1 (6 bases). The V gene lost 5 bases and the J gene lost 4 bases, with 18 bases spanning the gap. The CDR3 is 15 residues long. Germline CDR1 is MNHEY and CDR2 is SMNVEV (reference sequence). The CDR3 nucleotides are TGTGCCAGCAGTCACATACCGGGACAAGAGTACGAGCAGTACTTC. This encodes CASSHIPGQEYEQYF.

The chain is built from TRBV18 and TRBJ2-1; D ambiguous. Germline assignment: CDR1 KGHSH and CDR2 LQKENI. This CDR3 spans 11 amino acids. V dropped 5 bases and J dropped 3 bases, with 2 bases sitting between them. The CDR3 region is CASSYYNEQFF. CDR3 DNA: TGTGCCAGCTCATACTACAATGAGCAGTTCTTC.

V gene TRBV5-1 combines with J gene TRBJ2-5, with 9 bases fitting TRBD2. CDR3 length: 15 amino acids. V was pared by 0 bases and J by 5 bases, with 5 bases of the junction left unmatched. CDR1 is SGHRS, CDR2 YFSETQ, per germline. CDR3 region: CASSLGLAEGETQYF. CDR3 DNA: TGCGCCAGCAGCTTGGGACTAGCGGAGGGGGAGACCCAGTACTTC.

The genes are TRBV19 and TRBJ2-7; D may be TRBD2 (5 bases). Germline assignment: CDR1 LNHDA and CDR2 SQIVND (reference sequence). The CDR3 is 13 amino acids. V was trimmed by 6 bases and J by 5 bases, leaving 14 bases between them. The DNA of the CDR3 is TGTGCCAGTAGCGTAGAGGGAAATCACGAGCAGTACTTC. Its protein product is CASSVEGNHEQYF.

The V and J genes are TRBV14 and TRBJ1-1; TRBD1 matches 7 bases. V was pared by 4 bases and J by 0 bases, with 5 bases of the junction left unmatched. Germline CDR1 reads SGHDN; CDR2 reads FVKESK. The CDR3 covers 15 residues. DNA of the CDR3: TGTGCCAGCAGCCTCAGGACAGGATTGAACACTGAAGCTTTCTTT. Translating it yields CASSLRTGLNTEAFF. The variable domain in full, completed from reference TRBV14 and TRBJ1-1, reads EAGVTQFPSHSVIEKGQTVTLRCDPISGHDNLYWYRRVMGKEIKFLLHFVKESKQDESGMPNNRFLAERTGGTYSTLKVQPAELEDSGVYFCASSLRTGLNTEAFFGQGTRLTVV.

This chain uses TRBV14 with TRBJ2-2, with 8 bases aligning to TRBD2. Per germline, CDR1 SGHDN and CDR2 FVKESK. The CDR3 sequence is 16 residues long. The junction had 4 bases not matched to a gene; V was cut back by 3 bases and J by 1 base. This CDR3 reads CASSQGTSLNTGELFF. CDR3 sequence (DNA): TGTGCCAGCAGCCAGGGGACTAGTCTGAACACCGGGGAGCTGTTTTTT.

The CDR3 loop is CASSIGRGGYEQYF. The CDR3 DNA reads TGTGCCAGTAGTATAGGCAGGGGCGGCTACGAGCAGTACTTC. This chain links TRBV19 with TRBJ2-7; D perhaps matches TRBD1 (6 bases). V shed 1 base and J shed 3 bases, with 10 bases lying between them. The length of the CDR3 is 14 residues. The germline gives CDR1 LNHDA, CDR2 SQIVND (reference sequence).

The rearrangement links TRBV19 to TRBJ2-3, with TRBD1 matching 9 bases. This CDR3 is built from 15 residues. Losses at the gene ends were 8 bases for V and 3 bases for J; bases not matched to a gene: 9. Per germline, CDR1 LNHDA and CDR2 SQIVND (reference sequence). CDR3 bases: TGTGCCAGTCGATTCCGGGACAGGGTTACAGATACGCAGTATTTT. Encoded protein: CASRFRDRVTDTQYF.

The CDR3 spells CASRGTSTDTQYF. The CDR3 region has the DNA TGTGCCAGCAGAGGGACTAGCACAGATACGCAGTATTTT. The chain has TRBV6-6 and TRBJ2-3, with TRBD2 as a possible D gene (6 bases). Trimming stripped 6 bases from V and 0 bases from J, with 7 bases between. Germline assignment: CDR1 MNHNY and CDR2 SVGAGI (reference sequence). This CDR3 comprises 13 residues.

The CDR3 bases are TGTGCCAGCAGCGTAAGCGGGAGGAGGGGAGCCGGGGAGCTGTTTTTT. Amino acid sequence: CASSVSGRRGAGELFF. The rearrangement uses TRBV9 and TRBJ2-2; 9 nucleotides agree with TRBD2. Trimming cost V 1 base and J 6 bases; bases outside gene matches: 7. Germline V gene sequence: CDR1 SGDLS, CDR2 YYNGEE. This CDR3 spans 16 amino acids.

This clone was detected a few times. CDR3 DNA sequence: TGTGCCAGCAGCCAAGACCCCGGGACAGGGGCCGGCTACACCTTC. As protein: CASSQDPGTGAGYTF. The chain couples TRBV4-2 to TRBJ1-2; TRBD1 agrees at 10 bases. CDR1 is LGHNA and CDR2 is YNFKEQ in the germline V gene. V trimming: 0 bases; J trimming: 8 bases; junction bases outside the gene matches: 6. CDR3 length: 15 residues.

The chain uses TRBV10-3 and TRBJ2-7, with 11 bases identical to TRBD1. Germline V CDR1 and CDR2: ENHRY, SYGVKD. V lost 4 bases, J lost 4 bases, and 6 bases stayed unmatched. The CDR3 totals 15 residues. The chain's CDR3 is CAISGGQGARYEQYF. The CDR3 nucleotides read TGTGCCATCAGTGGAGGACAGGGGGCGCGTTACGAGCAGTACTTC.

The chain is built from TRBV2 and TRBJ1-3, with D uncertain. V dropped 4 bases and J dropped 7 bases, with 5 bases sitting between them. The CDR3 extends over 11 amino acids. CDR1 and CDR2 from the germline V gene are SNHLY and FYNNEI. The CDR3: CASSGANTIYF. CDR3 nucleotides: TGTGCCAGCAGTGGGGCTAACACCATATATTTT.

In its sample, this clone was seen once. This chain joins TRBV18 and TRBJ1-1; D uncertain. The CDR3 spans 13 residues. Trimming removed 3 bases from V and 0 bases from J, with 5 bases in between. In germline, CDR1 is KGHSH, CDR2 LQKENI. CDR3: CASSPHVNTEAFF. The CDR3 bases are TGTGCCAGCTCACCCCATGTGAACACTGAAGCTTTCTTT. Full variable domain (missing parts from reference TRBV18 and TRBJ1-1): NAGVMQNPRHLVRRRGQEARLRCSPMKGHSHVYWYRQLPEEGLKFMVYLQKENIIDESGMPKERFSAEFPKEGPSILRIQQVVRGDSAAYFCASSPHVNTEAFFGQGTRLTVV.

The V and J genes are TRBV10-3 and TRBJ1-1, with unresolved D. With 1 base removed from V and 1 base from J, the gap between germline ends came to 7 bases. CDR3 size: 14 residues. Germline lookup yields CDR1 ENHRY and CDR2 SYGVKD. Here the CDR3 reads CAISEFEGNTEAFF. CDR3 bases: TGTGCCATCAGTGAGTTTGAGGGGAACACTGAAGCTTTCTTT.

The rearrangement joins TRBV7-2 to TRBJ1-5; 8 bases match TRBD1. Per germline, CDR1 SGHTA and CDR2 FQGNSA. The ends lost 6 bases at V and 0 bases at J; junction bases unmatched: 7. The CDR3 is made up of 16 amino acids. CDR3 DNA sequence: TGTGCCAGCAGTCTATCAGGGGGCCTTAGCAATCAGCCCCAGCATTTT. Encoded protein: CASSLSGGLSNQPQHF.

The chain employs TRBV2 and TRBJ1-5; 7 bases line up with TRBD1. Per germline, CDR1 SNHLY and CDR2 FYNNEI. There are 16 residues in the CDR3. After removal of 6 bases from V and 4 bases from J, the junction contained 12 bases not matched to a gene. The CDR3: CASSAGQISYNQPQHF. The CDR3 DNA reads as TGTGCCAGCAGCGCGGGACAGATAAGCTATAATCAGCCCCAGCATTTT.